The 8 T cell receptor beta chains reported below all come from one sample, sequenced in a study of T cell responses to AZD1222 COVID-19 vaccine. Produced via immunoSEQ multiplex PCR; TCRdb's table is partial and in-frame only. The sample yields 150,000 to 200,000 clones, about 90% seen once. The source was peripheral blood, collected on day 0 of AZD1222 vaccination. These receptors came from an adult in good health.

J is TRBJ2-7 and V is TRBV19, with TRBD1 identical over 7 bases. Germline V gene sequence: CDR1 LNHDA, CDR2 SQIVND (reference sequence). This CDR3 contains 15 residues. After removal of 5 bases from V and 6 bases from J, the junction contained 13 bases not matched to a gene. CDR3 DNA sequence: TGTGCCAGTAGTTTCTCCGGGACAGAGAGGGCCGAGCAGTACTTC. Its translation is CASSFSGTERAEQYF.

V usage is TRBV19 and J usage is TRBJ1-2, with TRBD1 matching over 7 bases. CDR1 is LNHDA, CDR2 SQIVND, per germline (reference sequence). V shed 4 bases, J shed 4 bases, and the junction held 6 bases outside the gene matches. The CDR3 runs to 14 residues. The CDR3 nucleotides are TGTGCCAGTAGTACTCGACAGGGACCCTATGGCTACACCTTC. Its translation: CASSTRQGPYGYTF. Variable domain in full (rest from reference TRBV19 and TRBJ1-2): DGGITQSPKYLFRKEGQNVTLSCEQNLNHDAMYWYRQDPGQGLRLIYYSQIVNDFQKGDIAEGYSVSREKKESFPLTVTSAQKNPTAFYLCASSTRQGPYGYTFGSGTRLTVV.

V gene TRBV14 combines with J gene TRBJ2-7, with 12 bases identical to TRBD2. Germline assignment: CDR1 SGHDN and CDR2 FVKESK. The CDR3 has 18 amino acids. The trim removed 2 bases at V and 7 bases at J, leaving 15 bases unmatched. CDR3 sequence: CASSQIELAGGKCLEQYF. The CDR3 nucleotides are TGTGCCAGCAGCCAAATCGAACTAGCGGGGGGCAAATGCCTTGAGCAGTACTTC.

The CDR3 reads CASSLGLAGAKKETQYF. The CDR3 nucleotides read TGTGCCAGCAGCTTGGGACTAGCGGGGGCCAAAAAAGAGACCCAGTACTTC. The chain carries TRBV5-4 and TRBJ2-5; 12 nucleotides align to TRBD2. The J segment lost 3 bases and the V segment lost 0 bases, leaving 6 bases of the junction unmatched. Germline CDR1 is SGHNT and CDR2 is YYREEE (reference sequence). There are 17 residues in the CDR3.

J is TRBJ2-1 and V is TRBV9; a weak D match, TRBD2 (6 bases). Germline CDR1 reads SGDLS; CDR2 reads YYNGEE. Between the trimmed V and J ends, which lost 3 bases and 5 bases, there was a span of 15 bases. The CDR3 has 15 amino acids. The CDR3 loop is CASSDRRGVNNEQFF. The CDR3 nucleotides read TGTGCCAGCAGCGACCGGCGGGGCGTAAACAATGAGCAGTTCTTC.

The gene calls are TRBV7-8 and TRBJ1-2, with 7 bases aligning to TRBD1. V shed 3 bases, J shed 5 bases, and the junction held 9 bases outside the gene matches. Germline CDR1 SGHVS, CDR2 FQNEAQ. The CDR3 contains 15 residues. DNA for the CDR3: TGTGCCAGCAGCTTCGAGGCAGGGGGATATTATGGCTACACCTTC. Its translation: CASSFEAGGYYGYTF.

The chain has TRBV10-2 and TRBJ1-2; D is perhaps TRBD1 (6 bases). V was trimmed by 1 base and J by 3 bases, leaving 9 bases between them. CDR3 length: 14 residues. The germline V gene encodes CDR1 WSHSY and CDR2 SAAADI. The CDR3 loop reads CASSELGTHYGYTF. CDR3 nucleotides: TGCGCCAGCAGTGAGTTAGGGACACACTATGGCTACACCTTC.

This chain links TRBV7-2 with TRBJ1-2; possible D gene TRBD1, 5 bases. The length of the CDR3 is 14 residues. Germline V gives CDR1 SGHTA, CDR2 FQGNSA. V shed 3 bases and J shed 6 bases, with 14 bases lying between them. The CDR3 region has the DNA TGTGCCAGCAGCTTGAGGGGCCCTTATGATGGCTACACCTTC. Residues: CASSLRGPYDGYTF.